This TCR beta chain was profiled in a study of blood T cells in healthy people across ages. Every sample gave at least 5 micrograms of total RNA when it was extracted. A J-beta primer mix and a sample-barcoded 5' primer were used in a second PCR of about 7 to 12 cycles. TCRdb passed the 5' RACE reads through MiXCR, listing each CDR3 protein once. This table holds some 640,000 distinct CDR3 sequences, roughly 50% found once. This clonotype was seen at least ten times. CDR3 length equals 14 residues. Per the germline V gene, CDR1 is SGHRS and CDR2 is YFSETQ. V was shortened by 2 bases and J by 3 bases, with 8 bases between the two germline ends.

The sequencing sample was made of blood. The clonotype was recovered from a woman in her sixties in good health. The V call is TRBV5-1, the J call TRBJ2-2; tentative D call: TRBD2 (5 bases). CDR3 in amino acids: CASSLAGDTGELFF. Written as DNA, the CDR3 is TGCGCCAGCAGCTTAGCCGGGGACACCGGGGAGCTGTTTTTT.